These 16 T cell receptor beta chains share one sample of origin, sequenced in a study of radiation and T cells in renal cell carcinoma. The repertoire was sequenced with immunoSEQ multiplex PCR; TCRdb's copy has only in-frame clones and lacks some. The data contain roughly 160,000 clones, around 90% of them singletons. Time point: blood 4 weeks post-SBRT, at nephrectomy. Treatment defined: 15 Gy SBRT to primary tumor, nephrectomy 4 weeks later. Sequencing used blood, obtained from a patient whose treatment included radiotherapy and nephrectomy. The receptors were sampled from a woman aged 45-65 years with renal cell carcinoma.

This chain joins TRBV2 and TRBJ1-2; D is unresolved. V was pared by 3 bases and J by 8 bases, with 10 bases between. CDR1 and CDR2 (germline): SNHLY, FYNNEI. The CDR3 spans 12 residues. This CDR3 reads CASSESVGGYTF. CDR3 nucleotide sequence: TGTGCCAGCAGTGAGTCCGTAGGCGGCTACACCTTC.

CDR3 DNA: TGTGCCAGCAGCGTAGAAACCGGGGAGCTGTTTTTT. It encodes CASSVETGELFF. The chain recombines TRBV9 with TRBJ2-2, with unresolved D. The CDR3 runs 12 residues. Trimming took 0 bases from V and 5 from J, leaving 2 bases between them. Germline V CDR1 and CDR2: SGDLS, YYNGEE.

CDR3 in amino acids: CASSQDQGQEQYF. For the CDR3, the DNA is TGTGCCAGCAGCCAAGATCAAGGGCAAGAGCAGTACTTC. V usage is TRBV4-2 and J usage is TRBJ2-7; D gene uncertain. The CDR3 sequence is 13 residues long. Germline CDR1 LGHNA, CDR2 YNFKEQ. The V and J ends lost 0 bases and 7 bases respectively, with 10 bases between them.

This clone was seen just once. V usage is TRBV5-6 and J usage is TRBJ1-1; no definite D call. The germline gives CDR1 SGHDT, CDR2 YYEEEE. The CDR3 is 11 residues long. Deletions cut 2 bases from V and 5 bases from J, with 4 bases between. Here the CDR3 reads CASSLRTEAFF. The CDR3 coding sequence is TGTGCCAGCAGCTTACGGACTGAAGCTTTCTTT.

A single count supports this clone. The rearrangement links TRBV19 to TRBJ1-6; D possibly corresponds to TRBD1 (6 bases). V dropped 7 bases and J dropped 0 bases, with 13 bases sitting between them. Germline V gives CDR1 LNHDA, CDR2 SQIVND (reference sequence). This CDR3 has 16 residues. The CDR3 DNA reads TGTGCCAGTAAGGACAGCCCGAGCTCCTATAATTCACCCCTCCACTTT. This gives the protein CASKDSPSSYNSPLHF.

The V call is TRBV5-3, the J call TRBJ1-2; D not certain. TRBV5-3 is classed as an ORF, of uncertain function. The length of the CDR3 is 15 residues. V lost 0 bases and J 7 bases, leaving 16 bases between the germline ends. CDR3 loop: CARSLAGGFDGGYTF. CDR3 bases: TGTGCCAGAAGCTTGGCGGGAGGGTTTGATGGTGGCTACACCTTC.

The chain recombines TRBV7-9 with TRBJ2-2, with D unclear. V lost 0 bases to trimming and J lost 5 bases, with 10 bases between them. CDR1 is SEHNR and CDR2 is FQNEAQ in the germline V gene (reference sequence). CDR3 length equals 15 residues. CDR3 residues: CASSLAGSLTGELFF. The DNA of the CDR3 is TGTGCCAGCAGCTTAGCCGGCAGTTTAACCGGGGAGCTGTTTTTT.

The CDR3 region has the DNA TGTGCCAGCAGCTTGGGGCGGCAGGGGGAAGACTATGGCTACACCTTC. Protein product: CASSLGRQGEDYGYTF. V is TRBV5-4 and J is TRBJ1-2; 7 bases align to TRBD1. V lost 0 bases to trimming and J lost 3 bases; unmatched junction nucleotides: 8. This CDR3 is built from 16 residues. Germline V lookup: CDR1 SGHNT, CDR2 YYREEE (reference sequence).

The rearrangement uses TRBV2 and TRBJ1-2; D unresolved. The V and J ends lost 2 bases and 1 base respectively, with 8 bases between them. The CDR3 loop spans 14 amino acids. CDR1 and CDR2 from the germline V gene are SNHLY and FYNNEI. This chain's CDR3 is CASSESRVNYGYTF. The DNA of the CDR3 is TGTGCCAGCAGTGAATCAAGGGTTAACTATGGCTACACCTTC.

This clone was observed a few times. The V call is TRBV30, the J call TRBJ1-5; perhaps TRBD1 as D (5 bases). The CDR3 extends over 13 amino acids. Trimming took off 4 bases at V and 8 bases at J, with 15 bases between the two ends. Germline V CDR1 and CDR2: GTSNPN, SVGIG (reference sequence). The chain's CDR3 is CAWTPQPGEPQHF. CDR3 DNA: TGTGCCTGGACCCCCCAACCGGGGGAGCCCCAGCATTTT.

The chain carries TRBV19 and TRBJ2-5; 12 nucleotides line up with TRBD2. V lost 4 bases and J lost 2; bases outside the gene matches: 5. Germline V CDR1 and CDR2: LNHDA, SQIVND (reference sequence). The CDR3 runs to 16 residues. The CDR3 DNA is TGTGCCAGTAGTAGAGGACTAGCGGGGTCTCAAGAGACCCAGTACTTC. Protein product: CASSRGLAGSQETQYF.

As to this clone: This specimen includes other DNA sequences encoding the same CDR3. The rearrangement joins TRBV5-1 to TRBJ2-3; TRBD1 matches 11 bases. Germline V gene lookup returns CDR1 SGHRS and CDR2 YFSETQ. V gave up 4 bases and J gave up 5 bases; unmatched junction bases: 6. CDR3 size: 15 residues. CDR3 protein: CASSLGQGAKDTQYF. The DNA of the CDR3 is TGCGCCAGCAGCCTAGGACAGGGGGCAAAAGATACGCAGTATTTT.

This sequence joins TRBV7-8 and TRBJ1-2, with TRBD1 matching 8 bases. Germline V gene sequence: CDR1 SGHVS, CDR2 FQNEAQ. Trimming took 2 bases from V and 7 from J; bases not matched to a gene: 18. This CDR3 has 18 amino acids. The chain's CDR3 is CASSLTQGAQGRRGGYTF. DNA for the CDR3: TGTGCCAGCAGCTTAACGCAGGGGGCGCAGGGCCGTAGGGGTGGCTACACCTTC.

The J gene is TRBJ2-6, the V gene TRBV29-1, with no clear D. The ends were cut back, 7 bases at V and 1 base at J, with 8 bases in the middle. CDR1 SQVTM and CDR2 ANQGSEA come from the germline V gene. The CDR3 runs 13 residues. The CDR3 loop reads CSAEDSGANVLTF. The CDR3 nucleotides read TGCAGCGCTGAGGATTCTGGGGCCAACGTCCTGACTTTC.

The chain combines TRBV5-8 with TRBJ2-7; D call uncertain. Germline V gene lookup returns CDR1 SGHTS and CDR2 YDEGEE. The CDR3 extends over 12 amino acids. V was cut by 1 base and J by 4 bases, with 6 bases left in between. The CDR3 DNA sequence: TGTGCCAGCAGCTTGCCGCAATACGAGCAGTACTTC. This codes for CASSLPQYEQYF.

The J gene is TRBJ2-6, the V gene TRBV5-4; 8 nucleotides match TRBD1. This CDR3 comprises 17 residues. The V segment lost 7 bases and the J segment 2 bases; nucleotides outside the gene matches: 11. Germline V lookup: CDR1 SGHNT, CDR2 YYREEE (reference sequence). The CDR3 nucleotides are TGTGCCAGCCGGTTACGGACAGGGCTTGCTGGGGCCAACGTCCTGACTTTC. Amino acids: CASRLRTGLAGANVLTF.